Here is one T cell receptor (beta chain) with its context. This record belongs to a study of T cells in tuberculosis. The repertoire was sequenced with immunoSEQ multiplex PCR; TCRdb's copy has only in-frame clones and lacks some. The sample shows 35,000 to 50,000 clones, about 94% of them seen only once. CDR1 is MNHEY and CDR2 is SMNVEV in the germline V gene (reference sequence). V was cut by 6 bases and J by 7 bases, with 22 bases left in between. The CDR3 has 16 residues. The specimen was PBMCs. This chain connects TRBV27 to TRBJ2-1; tentatively, D is TRBD2 (7 bases). The TCR was taken from a donor aged 5-35 years with latent tuberculosis or without tuberculosis infection. Some clones in this sample may be carry-over from other donors' samples. CDR3 residues: CASRTIAGQGGNEQFF. The CDR3 DNA reads as TGTGCCAGCAGAACTATAGCGGGCCAAGGGGGTAATGAGCAGTTCTTC.